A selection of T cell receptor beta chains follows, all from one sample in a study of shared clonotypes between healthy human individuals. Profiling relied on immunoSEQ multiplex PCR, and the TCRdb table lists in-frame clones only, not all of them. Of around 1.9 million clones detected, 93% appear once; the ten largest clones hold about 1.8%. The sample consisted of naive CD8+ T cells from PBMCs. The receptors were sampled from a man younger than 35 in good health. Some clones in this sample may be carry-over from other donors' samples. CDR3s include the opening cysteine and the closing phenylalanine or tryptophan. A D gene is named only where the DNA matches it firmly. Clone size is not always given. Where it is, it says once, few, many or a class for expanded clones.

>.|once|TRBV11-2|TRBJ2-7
CASSLADRPYSSYEQYF
TGTGCCAGCAGCTTAGCCGACAGGCCATACTCCTCGTACGAGCAGTACTTC
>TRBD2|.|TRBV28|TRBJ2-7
CASIGRSGLATAWGFYEQYF
TGTGCCAGCATCGGCAGGTCGGGACTAGCTACTGCATGGGGGTTCTACGAGCAGTACTTC
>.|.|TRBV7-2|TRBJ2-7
CASSFFYSYEQYF
TGTGCCAGCAGCTTTTTCTACTCCTACGAGCAGTACTTC
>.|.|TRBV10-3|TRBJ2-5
CATLGGTTQETQYF
TGTGCCACCTTGGGCGGGACGACCCAAGAGACCCAGTACTTC
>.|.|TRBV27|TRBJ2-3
CASSLNGADTQYF
TGTGCCAGCAGTTTGAACGGGGCAGATACGCAGTATTTT
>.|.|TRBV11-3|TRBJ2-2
CASSLIPGELFF
TGTGCCAGCAGCCTTATTCCCGGGGAGCTGTTTTTT
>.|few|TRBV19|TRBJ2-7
CASSVYDTGSEQYF
TGTGCCAGTAGTGTGTATGATACAGGTTCGGAGCAGTACTTC
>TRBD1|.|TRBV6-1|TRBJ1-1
CASSWTGLNTEAFF
TGTGCCAGCAGTTGGACAGGGTTGAACACTGAAGCTTTCTTT
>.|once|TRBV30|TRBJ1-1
CAWMGQGAEAFF
TGTGCCTGGATGGGGCAGGGCGCTGAAGCTTTCTTT
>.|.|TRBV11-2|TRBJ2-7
CASNTGGLLHEQYF
TGTGCCAGCAACACTGGGGGTTTGCTGCACGAGCAGTACTTC
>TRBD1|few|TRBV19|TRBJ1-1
CASSIRGRRTEAFF
TGTGCCAGTAGTATCAGGGGGCGAAGGACTGAAGCTTTCTTT
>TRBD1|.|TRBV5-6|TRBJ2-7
CASSFGTGSYEQYF
TGTGCCAGCAGCTTCGGGACAGGGAGCTACGAGCAGTACTTC
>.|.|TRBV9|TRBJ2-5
CASSFTGTTEETQYF
TGTGCCAGCAGCTTTACCGGGACAACGGAAGAGACCCAGTACTTC
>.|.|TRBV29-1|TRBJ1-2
CSVELQGRIGGYTF
TGCAGCGTTGAACTACAGGGTAGAATCGGGGGCTACACCTTC
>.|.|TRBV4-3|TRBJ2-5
CASSQDGRGKETQYF
TGCGCCAGCAGCCAAGACGGCAGGGGAAAGGAGACCCAGTACTTC
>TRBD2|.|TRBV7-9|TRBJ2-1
CASSPTSGTYNEQFF
TGTGCCAGCAGCCCAACTAGCGGGACCTACAATGAGCAGTTCTTC
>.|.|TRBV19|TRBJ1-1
CASSIRFRQGPQNTEAFF
TGTGCCAGTAGTATAAGATTTCGGCAGGGCCCCCAGAACACTGAAGCTTTCTTT
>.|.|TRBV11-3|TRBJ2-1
CASSPGRSGMGNEQFF
TGTGCCAGCAGCCCCGGCCGTTCGGGAATGGGGAATGAGCAGTTCTTC
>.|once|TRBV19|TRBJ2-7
CASSISPTGWAEQYF
TGTGCCAGTAGTATATCCCCCACAGGGTGGGCCGAGCAGTACTTC
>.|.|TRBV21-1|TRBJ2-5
CASSKGAPWAETQYF
TGTGCCAGCAGCAAAGGGGCCCCGTGGGCGGAGACCCAGTACTTC
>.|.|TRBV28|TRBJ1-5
CASSLYRGNQPQHF
TGTGCCAGCAGTTTATACAGGGGCAATCAGCCCCAGCATTTT
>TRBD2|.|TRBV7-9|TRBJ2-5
CASSLRTSGKKETQYF
TGTGCCAGCAGCCTAAGGACTAGCGGGAAAAAAGAGACCCAGTACTTC
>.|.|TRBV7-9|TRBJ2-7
CASSSTGYEQYF
TGTGCCAGCAGCTCTACAGGGTACGAGCAGTACTTC
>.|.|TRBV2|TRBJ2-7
CASGGPGRYMMDEQYF
TGTGCCAGCGGGGGTCCAGGGAGGTACATGATGGACGAGCAGTACTTC
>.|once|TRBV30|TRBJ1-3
CAWTLLGENTIYF
TGTGCCTGGACCCTTCTGGGGGAAAACACCATATATTTT
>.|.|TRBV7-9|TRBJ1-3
CASSLTSGSGNTIYF
TGTGCCAGCAGCTTAACATCAGGGTCTGGAAACACCATATATTTT
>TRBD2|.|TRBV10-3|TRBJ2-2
CAISESKTGLASGELFF
TGTGCCATCAGTGAGTCGAAAACAGGACTAGCGTCCGGGGAGCTGTTTTTT
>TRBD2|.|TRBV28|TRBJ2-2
CASSTGTSAGELFF
TGTGCCAGCAGCACCGGGACTAGCGCCGGGGAGCTGTTTTTT
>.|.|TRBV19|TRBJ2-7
CASSTTSSEQYF
TGTGCCAGTAGTACAACTAGCAGCGAGCAGTACTTC
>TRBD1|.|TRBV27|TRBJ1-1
CASSFSYRGRNTEAFF
TGTGCCAGCAGTTTCTCTTACAGGGGACGGAACACTGAAGCTTTCTTT
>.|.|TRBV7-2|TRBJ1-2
CASSHPLLAMGTQGGYTF
TGTGCCAGCAGCCATCCGTTATTAGCTATGGGGACCCAGGGTGGCTACACCTTC
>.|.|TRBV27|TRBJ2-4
CASRGRAKNIQYF
TGTGCCAGCAGAGGCAGGGCTAAAAACATTCAGTACTTC
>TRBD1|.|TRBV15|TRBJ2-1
CATSREGWDSSTYNEQFF
TGTGCCACCAGCAGAGAAGGATGGGACAGCTCTACCTACAATGAGCAGTTCTTC
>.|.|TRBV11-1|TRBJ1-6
CASSLTEGGEIDSPLHF
TGTGCCAGCAGCTTAACGGAAGGGGGGGAAATCGATTCACCCCTCCACTTT
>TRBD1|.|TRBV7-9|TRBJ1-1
CASSLKGQGNTEAFF
TGTGCCAGCAGCTTAAAGGGACAGGGGAACACTGAAGCTTTCTTT
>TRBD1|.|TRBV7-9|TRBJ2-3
CASSWSGDRGRGGTQYF
TGTGCCAGCAGCTGGTCCGGGGACAGGGGGCGAGGGGGTACGCAGTATTTT
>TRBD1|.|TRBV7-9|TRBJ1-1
CASSQTGGNVGAFF
TGTGCCAGCAGCCAGACAGGGGGCAATGTAGGAGCTTTCTTT
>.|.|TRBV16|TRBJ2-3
CASSQGGSTDTQYF
TGTGCCAGCAGCCAGGGCGGAAGCACAGATACGCAGTATTTT
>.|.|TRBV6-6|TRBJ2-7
CASSYSPTQEQYF
TGTGCCAGCAGTTACTCGCCCACACAAGAGCAGTACTTC
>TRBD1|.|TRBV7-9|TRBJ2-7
CASSKTGESYEQYF
TGTGCCAGCAGTAAAACAGGGGAATCCTACGAGCAGTACTTC
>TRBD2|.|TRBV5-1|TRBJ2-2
CASSLPGLAATGELFF
TGCGCCAGCAGCTTACCGGGACTAGCGGCCACCGGGGAGCTGTTTTTT
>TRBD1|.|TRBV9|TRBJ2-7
CASTPGTASYEQYF
TGTGCCAGCACGCCGGGGACAGCGTCCTACGAGCAGTACTTC